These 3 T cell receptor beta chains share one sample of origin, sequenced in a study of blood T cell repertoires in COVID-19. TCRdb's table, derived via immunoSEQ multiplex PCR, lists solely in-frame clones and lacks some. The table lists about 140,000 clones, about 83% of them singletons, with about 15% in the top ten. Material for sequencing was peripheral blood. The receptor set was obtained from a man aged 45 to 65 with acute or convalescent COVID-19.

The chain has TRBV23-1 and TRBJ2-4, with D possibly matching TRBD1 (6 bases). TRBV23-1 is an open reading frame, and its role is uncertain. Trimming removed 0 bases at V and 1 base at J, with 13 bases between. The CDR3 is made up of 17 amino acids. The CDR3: CASSQSARDTAKNIQYF. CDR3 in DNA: TGCGCCAGCAGTCAATCGGCCCGGGACACTGCCAAAAACATTCAGTACTTC.

The CDR3 nucleotides are TGTGCCTGGAGTTTGACGACAGGGCAACAAGAGACCCAGTACTTC. This translates into CAWSLTTGQQETQYF. The V and J genes are TRBV30 and TRBJ2-5, with TRBD1 matching 7 bases. V was pared by 2 bases and J by 2 bases, with 8 bases of the junction left unmatched. Germline CDR1 is GTSNPN and CDR2 is SVGIG (reference sequence). The CDR3 spans 15 residues. The full variable domain, rest sourced from reference TRBV30 and TRBJ2-5, is SQTIHQWPATLVQPVGSPLSLECTVEGTSNPNLYWYRQAAGRGLQLLFYSVGIGQISSEVPQNLSASRPQDRQFILSSKKLLLSDSGFYLCAWSLTTGQQETQYFGPGTRLLVL.

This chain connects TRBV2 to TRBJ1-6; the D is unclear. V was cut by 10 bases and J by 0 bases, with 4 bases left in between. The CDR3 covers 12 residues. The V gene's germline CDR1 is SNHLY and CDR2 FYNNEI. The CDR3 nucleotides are TGTGCCACGGGCTCCTATAATTCACCCCTCCACTTT. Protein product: CATGSYNSPLHF. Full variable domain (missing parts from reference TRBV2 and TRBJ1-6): EPEVTQTPSHQVTQMGQEVILRCVPISNHLYFYWYRQILGQKVEFLVSFYNNEISEKSEIFDDQFSVERPDGSNFTLKIRSTKLEDSAMYFCATGSYNSPLHFGNGTRLTVT.